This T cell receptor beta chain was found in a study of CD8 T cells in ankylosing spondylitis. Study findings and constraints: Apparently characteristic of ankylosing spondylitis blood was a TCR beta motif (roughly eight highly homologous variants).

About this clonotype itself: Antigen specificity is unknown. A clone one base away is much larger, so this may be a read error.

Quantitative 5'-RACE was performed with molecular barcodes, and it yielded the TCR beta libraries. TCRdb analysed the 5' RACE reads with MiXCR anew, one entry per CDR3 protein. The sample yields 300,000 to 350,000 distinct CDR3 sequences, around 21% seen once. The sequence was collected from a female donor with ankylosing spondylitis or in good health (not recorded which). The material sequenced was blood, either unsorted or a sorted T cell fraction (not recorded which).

The CDR3 here is CASSLDSLGNEQIF. CDR3 nucleotides: TGTGCCAGCAGCCTCGACTCCCTCGGGAATGAGCAGATCTTC. The chain uses TRBV7-2 and TRBJ2-1, with D possibly being TRBD2 (5 bases). This CDR3 contains 14 residues. Germline lookup yields CDR1 SGHTA and CDR2 FQGNSA.